These T cell receptor beta chains were read from a single sample in a study of CD8 T cells in ankylosing spondylitis. In TCRdb, the 5' RACE reads were re-called with MiXCR into one record per CDR3 protein. The sample has about 750,000 distinct CDR3 sequences; around 20% are singletons. The specimen was blood, either unsorted or a sorted T cell fraction (not recorded which). These receptor sequences come from a male donor with ankylosing spondylitis. Both conserved end residues are part of each CDR3. D genes are given only for firm matches. Clone sizes are given selectively: once, few, many, or a class where the clone is expanded.

d_call j_call clone_size v_call cdr3_aa cdr3_nt
- TRBJ2-4 few TRBV10-3 CAISSRDGLPDIQYF TGTGCCATCAGTAGCCGGGACGGACTTCCAGACATTCAGTACTTC
- TRBJ1-2 once TRBV6-1 CASTPVAADLYGYTF TGTGCCAGTACGCCCGTGGCAGCCGACCTCTATGGCTACACCTTC
- TRBJ1-5 - TRBV6-6 CASSLGTGPQHF TGTGCCAGCAGTTTGGGGACTGGGCCCCAGCATTTT
- TRBJ2-1 few TRBV11-2 CASSDRSYNEQFF TGTGCCAGCAGCGACAGGTCCTACAATGAGCAGTTCTTC
- TRBJ1-1 - TRBV18 CASLRPGLGAQNTEAFF TGTGCCAGCCTACGCCCGGGGTTGGGGGCTCAGAACACTGAAGCTTTCTTT
TRBD1 TRBJ1-5 few TRBV20-1 CSADRGDQPQHF TGCAGTGCGGACAGGGGTGATCAGCCCCAGCATTTT
TRBD1 TRBJ2-1 once TRBV5-1 CASSLATGPSYNEQFF TGCGCCAGCAGCTTGGCGACAGGGCCCTCCTACAATGAGCAGTTCTTC
- TRBJ1-5 few TRBV20-1 CSAFRRAGNQPQHF TGCAGTGCTTTCCGACGGGCGGGCAATCAGCCCCAGCATTTT
TRBD1 TRBJ1-2 - TRBV29-1 CSVERGTGGDHGYTF TGCAGCGTTGAAAGGGGGACAGGGGGTGACCATGGCTACACCTTC
TRBD1 TRBJ2-1 - TRBV12-3/TRBV12-4 CASSGDRGEQFF TGTGCCAGCAGTGGGGACAGGGGTGAGCAGTTCTTC
- TRBJ2-2 - TRBV28 CASSFFGTGELFF TGTGCCAGCAGTTTTTTTGGCACCGGGGAGCTGTTTTTT
- TRBJ2-1 few TRBV15 CATSRDPGQYNEQFF TGTGCCACCAGCAGAGATCCTGGACAGTACAATGAGCAGTTCTTC
- TRBJ1-3 - TRBV12-3/TRBV12-4 CASSLKDAIYF TGTGCCAGCAGTTTAAAGGACGCCATATATTTT
- TRBJ1-3 - TRBV4-1 CASSHWTVTSGNTIYF TGCGCCAGCAGCCACTGGACGGTGACCTCTGGAAACACCATATATTTT
TRBD2 TRBJ2-1 many TRBV12-3/TRBV12-4 CASSFFWTGGFEQFF TGTGCCAGCAGTTTCTTCTGGACGGGAGGTTTTGAGCAGTTCTTC
TRBD2 TRBJ2-2 many TRBV20-1 CSARAGASGSTGELFF TGCAGTGCTAGAGCCGGGGCTAGCGGGAGTACCGGGGAGCTGTTTTTT
TRBD1 TRBJ1-1 few TRBV2 CASRTSGTESTEAFF TGTGCCAGCAGAACCTCCGGGACAGAAAGCACTGAAGCTTTCTTT
TRBD2 TRBJ2-1 - TRBV20-1 CSATPGLAGGSSYNEQFF TGCAGTGCCACCCCGGGACTAGCGGGAGGTAGCTCCTACAATGAGCAGTTCTTC
- TRBJ2-3 few TRBV2 CASSTISQRTDTQYF TGTGCCAGCAGTACCATATCCCAGCGCACAGATACGCAGTATTTT
- TRBJ2-5 - TRBV5-1 CASSFEGGRGETQYF TGCGCCAGCAGCTTCGAAGGGGGAAGGGGAGAGACCCAGTACTTC
TRBD1 TRBJ2-1 - TRBV19 CASSRVTTGGYYNEQFF TGTGCCAGTAGTAGGGTTACGACAGGGGGGTACTACAATGAGCAGTTCTTC
TRBD2 TRBJ2-4 - TRBV27 CASTSETSGVGIQYF TGTGCCAGCACTTCCGAGACTAGCGGTGTAGGCATTCAGTACTTC
- TRBJ2-6 few TRBV27 CASSFWLSGANVLTF TGTGCCAGCAGTTTTTGGTTATCTGGGGCCAACGTCCTGACTTTC
TRBD1 TRBJ1-3 - TRBV10-3 CAISPSTGGLGNTIYF TGTGCCATCAGCCCTTCGACAGGGGGCCTTGGAAACACCATATATTTT
- TRBJ1-3 many TRBV6-5 CASSYGAISGNTIYF TGTGCCAGCAGTTACGGCGCGATCTCTGGAAACACCATATATTTT
TRBD1 TRBJ2-1 - TRBV24-1 CATSDRTGGVTNEQFF TGTGCCACCAGTGATCGGACAGGGGGAGTTACAAATGAGCAGTTCTTC
- TRBJ2-7 once TRBV5-1 CASSLAVDRPYEQYF TGCGCCAGCAGCTTGGCGGTTGACAGACCCTACGAGCAGTACTTC
- TRBJ1-1 once TRBV5-5 CASGPGLGMNTEAFF TGTGCCAGCGGCCCGGGGCTGGGCATGAACACTGAAGCTTTCTTT
TRBD2 TRBJ2-7 - TRBV12-3/TRBV12-4 CASSTGTSGWDSYEQYF TGTGCCAGCAGCACCGGGACTAGCGGTTGGGACTCCTACGAGCAGTACTTC
- TRBJ2-7 - TRBV10-3 CAISELRGTYEQYF TGTGCCATCAGTGAGTTAAGAGGAACCTACGAGCAGTACTTC
TRBD1 TRBJ1-4 few TRBV27 CASSLGQVNEKLFF TGTGCCAGCAGTCTCGGACAGGTTAATGAAAAACTGTTTTTT
TRBD2 TRBJ2-2 few TRBV20-1 CSAKEASGRFTGELFF TGCAGTGCTAAGGAGGCTAGCGGGAGGTTTACCGGGGAGCTGTTTTTT
- TRBJ1-2 - TRBV6-1 CASSPVIDASISYTF TGTGCCAGCAGTCCCGTCATAGATGCCTCTATAAGCTACACCTTC
- TRBJ2-7 - TRBV6-2/TRBV6-3 CASSYDIREKSSYEQYF TGTGCCAGCAGTTACGATATCCGGGAAAAAAGCTCCTACGAGCAGTACTTC
- TRBJ2-7 many TRBV12-3/TRBV12-4 CASSEEYEQYF TGTGCCAGCAGCGAGGAGTACGAGCAGTACTTC
TRBD1 TRBJ2-1 few TRBV28 CASSPTGTNAYNEQFF TGTGCCAGCAGTCCGACAGGGACGAACGCCTACAATGAGCAGTTCTTC
- TRBJ2-7 few TRBV7-2 CASSFGSGTSYEQYF TGTGCCAGCAGCTTCGGTAGCGGAACCTCCTACGAGCAGTACTTC
- TRBJ2-5 many TRBV12-3/TRBV12-4 CASRTLGRQETQYF TGTGCCAGCAGAACCCTTGGTCGACAAGAGACCCAGTACTTC
TRBD1 TRBJ2-1 few TRBV5-6 CASTQSPRDRVNEQFF TGTGCCAGCACCCAAAGCCCCCGGGACAGGGTCAATGAGCAGTTCTTC
TRBD1 TRBJ1-2 few TRBV6-5 CASSYRSGQNYGYTF TGTGCCAGCAGTTACCGATCGGGACAGAACTATGGCTACACCTTC
- TRBJ1-4 - TRBV4-1 CASSQVDSIGEKLFF TGCGCCAGCAGCCAAGTCGACAGTATCGGAGAAAAACTGTTTTTT